One and the same sample provided the 17 T cell receptor beta chains below, sequenced in a study of blood T cell repertoires in COVID-19. Only in-frame clones appear in the TCRdb table, and some are missing; sequencing was by immunoSEQ multiplex PCR. The sample has some 120,000 clones; roughly 82% are singletons. Sample: peripheral blood. These receptors came from a human donor in a cohort sampled during active COVID-19.

V gene TRBV6-5 combines with J gene TRBJ2-4, with unresolved D. From germline, CDR1 is MNHEY and CDR2 SVGAGI. This CDR3 region has 14 residues. Deletions cut 6 bases from V and 0 bases from J, with 9 bases between. The DNA of the CDR3 is TGTGCCAGCAGGGTAGATTTAGCCAAAAACATTCAGTACTTC. Protein product: CASRVDLAKNIQYF.

This clone was detected a few times. The CDR3 bases are TGCGCCAGCAGCTCCGGACAGGGGGGGAGGAACACTGAAGCTTTCTTT. Translation gives CASSSGQGGRNTEAFF. This chain connects TRBV5-1 to TRBJ1-1; the match to TRBD1 covers 10 bases. The CDR3 runs to 16 residues. From germline, CDR1 is SGHRS and CDR2 YFSETQ. Losses at the gene ends were 3 bases for V and 1 base for J; bases not matched to a gene: 6.

The chain has TRBV5-1 and TRBJ2-2; 7 bases are shared with TRBD2. V gave up 5 bases and J gave up 4 bases; unmatched junction bases: 8. This CDR3 comprises 15 residues. Looked up from germline, CDR1 is SGHRS and CDR2 is YFSETQ. The CDR3 spells CASSRLASGTGELFF. Written as DNA, the CDR3 is TGCGCCAGCAGTAGACTAGCCTCGGGCACCGGGGAGCTGTTTTTT.

This clone was detected only once. The rearrangement joins TRBV2 to TRBJ2-7; D is unresolved. Trimming took 6 bases from V and 1 from J, leaving 16 bases between them. The CDR3 consists of 15 residues. CDR1 SNHLY and CDR2 FYNNEI come from the germline V gene. CDR3 region: CASREQRMLSYEQYF. CDR3 in DNA: TGTGCCAGCAGGGAACAGAGGATGTTATCCTACGAGCAGTACTTC. The full variable domain, completed using reference TRBV2 and TRBJ2-7, is EPEVTQTPSHQVTQMGQEVILRCVPISNHLYFYWYRQILGQKVEFLVSFYNNEISEKSEIFDDQFSVERPDGSNFTLKIRSTKLEDSAMYFCASREQRMLSYEQYFGPGTRLTVT.

The V call is TRBV24-1, the J call TRBJ2-1, with D perhaps TRBD2 (7 bases). V was shortened by 4 bases and J by 2 bases, with 14 bases between the two germline ends. CDR3 size: 16 residues. Germline V gene lookup returns CDR1 KGHDR and CDR2 SFDVKD. The CDR3 DNA follows: TGTGCCACCAGTGACGATTCGGGGGGCCCCTACAATGAGCAGTTCTTC. Translated, it gives CATSDDSGGPYNEQFF.

The chain is built from TRBV10-3 and TRBJ1-1; D not certain. The CDR3 runs to 14 residues. Between the trimmed V and J ends, which lost 0 bases and 7 bases, there was a span of 12 bases. Germline V gives CDR1 ENHRY, CDR2 SYGVKD. This CDR3 reads CAISESPTSDEAFF. As DNA, the CDR3 is TGTGCCATCAGTGAGTCACCCACTTCTGATGAAGCTTTCTTT.

This chain links TRBV28 with TRBJ1-1; D is ambiguous. Germline CDR1 MDHEN, CDR2 SYDVKM. The V and J ends lost 3 bases and 1 base respectively, with 12 bases between them. The CDR3 covers 15 residues. The DNA of the CDR3 is TGTGCCAGCAGTTTTCAACAGACACCGAACACTGAAGCTTTCTTT. This translates into CASSFQQTPNTEAFF.

V usage is TRBV5-4 and J usage is TRBJ2-6, with 8 bases aligning to TRBD2. The CDR3 contains 18 residues. Germline V gene sequence: CDR1 SGHNT, CDR2 YYREEE (reference sequence). J lost 0 bases, V lost 0 bases, and 5 bases had no gene match. CDR3 DNA: TGTGCCAGCAGCTTGGGAGCGGGGGTGGGCTCTGGGGCCAACGTCCTGACTTTC. Its translation is CASSLGAGVGSGANVLTF.

This clone was seen more than once but under ten times. The chain carries TRBV6-6 and TRBJ1-5; no firm D call. Germline CDR1 is MNHNY and CDR2 is SVGAGI (reference sequence). The CDR3 length is 14 residues. V was trimmed by 6 bases and J by 5 bases, leaving 14 bases between them. Written as DNA, the CDR3 is TGTGCCAGCAGCTACAACCTCAACTATCAGCCCCAGCATTTT. Translating it yields CASSYNLNYQPQHF.

The gene calls are TRBV5-1 and TRBJ2-7; the match to TRBD2 covers 16 bases. The CDR3 has 16 residues. V was clipped by 2 bases and J by 7 bases; unmatched bases: 6. From germline, CDR1 is SGHRS and CDR2 YFSETQ. CDR3 DNA: TGCGCCAGCAGCTTAGGGACTAGCGGGGGGGCACGGGAGCAGTACTTC. It codes for CASSLGTSGGAREQYF.

Here the CDR3 DNA reads TGTGCCAGCACCCCCGGGGGTAGGGAGAACACTGAAGCTTTCTTT. Translating it yields CASTPGGRENTEAFF. The rearrangement links TRBV7-9 to TRBJ1-1; possible D gene TRBD1, 5 bases. In germline, CDR1 is SEHNR, CDR2 FQNEAQ (reference sequence). V gave up 7 bases and J gave up 1 base, with 16 bases separating them. The CDR3 has 15 amino acids.

The chain links TRBV7-9 to TRBJ2-5, with 7 bases identical to TRBD1. The CDR3 runs 15 residues. The germline CDR1 and CDR2 sequences are SEHNR and FQNEAQ (reference sequence). J gave up 2 bases and V 1 base, and 4 bases lay outside the gene matches. The CDR3 DNA reads TGTGCCAGCAGCTTAGGTGCGACAGGGCAAGAGACCCAGTACTTC. It translates to CASSLGATGQETQYF.

The chain employs TRBV4-1 and TRBJ2-3, with 8 bases aligning to TRBD2. The J segment lost 5 bases and the V segment lost 0 bases, leaving 7 bases of the junction unmatched. This CDR3 has 16 residues. CDR1 and CDR2 (germline): MGHRA, YSYEKL. The DNA of the CDR3 is TGCGCCAGCAGCCAAGATGGTAGCGGGGACCTAGATACGCAGTATTTT. It encodes CASSQDGSGDLDTQYF.

This chain joins TRBV6-5 and TRBJ1-2; 7 nucleotides agree with TRBD1. V lost 6 bases and J lost 4; bases outside the gene matches: 5. The CDR3 has 13 residues. The germline V gene encodes CDR1 MNHEY and CDR2 SVGAGI. The CDR3, as DNA: TGTGCCAGCAGCCTGACAGGGCCCTATGGCTACACCTTC. This encodes CASSLTGPYGYTF.

In DNA form, the CDR3 reads TGTGCCAGCAGCTTTCACCAGGGGTCGTATGGCTACACCTTC. This translates into CASSFHQGSYGYTF. The genes are TRBV28 and TRBJ1-2, with a possible D match to TRBD1 (6 bases). Per the germline V gene, CDR1 is MDHEN and CDR2 is SYDVKM. This CDR3 has 14 residues. V lost 6 bases, J lost 5 bases, and 16 bases lay in between.

This chain links TRBV7-2 with TRBJ1-2; 8 nucleotides align to TRBD1. The germline V gene encodes CDR1 SGHTA and CDR2 FQGNSA. This CDR3 has 13 residues. Unmatched junction bases numbered 4, after V lost 4 bases and J lost 6 bases. The CDR3 DNA follows: TGTGCCAGCAGCTGGACAGGGCACGATGGCTACACCTTC. Residues: CASSWTGHDGYTF.

The chain links TRBV7-9 to TRBJ2-5, with a possible D match to TRBD1 (5 bases). Germline lookup yields CDR1 SEHNR and CDR2 FQNEAQ (reference sequence). This CDR3 spans 13 amino acids. The V end was cut by 8 bases, the J end by 7 bases, with 17 bases between. The CDR3 nucleotides read TGTGCCAGCGAAGGGGCCAGGACCGGGACCCAGTACTTC. It specifies CASEGARTGTQYF.